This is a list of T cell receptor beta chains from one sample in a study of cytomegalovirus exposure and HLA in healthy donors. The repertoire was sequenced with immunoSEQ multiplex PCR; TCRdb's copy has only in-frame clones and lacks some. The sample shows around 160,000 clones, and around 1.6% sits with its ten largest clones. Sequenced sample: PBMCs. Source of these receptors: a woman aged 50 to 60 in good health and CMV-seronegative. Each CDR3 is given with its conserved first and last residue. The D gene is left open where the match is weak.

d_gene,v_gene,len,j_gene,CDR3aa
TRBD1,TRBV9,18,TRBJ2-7,CASSVGSGTGLMGDEQYF
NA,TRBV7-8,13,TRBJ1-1,CASSSQENTEAFF
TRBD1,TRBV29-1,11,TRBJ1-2,CSAGTGYGYTF
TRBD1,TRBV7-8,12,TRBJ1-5,CASGQARGPQHF
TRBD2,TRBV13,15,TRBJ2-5,CASSPRTSREETQYF
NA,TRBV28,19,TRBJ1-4,CASSLWALRQGVANEKLFF
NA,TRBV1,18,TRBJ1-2,CTSSQENSAATGQYGYTF
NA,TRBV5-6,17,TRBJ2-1,CASSLESLGATYHEQFF
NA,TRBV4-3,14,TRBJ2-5,CASSQEQGEETQYF
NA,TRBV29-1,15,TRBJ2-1,CSVVPRQWSFNEQFF
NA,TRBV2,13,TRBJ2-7,CAIRTPGTYEQYF
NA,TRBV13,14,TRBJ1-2,CASIKGGVDYGYTF